Below are 5 T cell receptor beta chains sequenced from a single sample in a study of blood T cells in healthy people across ages. It was with a sample-barcoded 5' primer and a J-beta primer mix that a second PCR of about 6 to 12 cycles was run. Via MiXCR, TCRdb re-called the 5' RACE reads, giving one row per CDR3 protein. The sample has roughly 800,000 distinct CDR3 sequences, around 24% seen once. These data also featured in a second study, about T cells of mothers and their children.

The sequenced sample consisted of blood. The source is a boy younger than 18 in good health.

The CDR3 is CASIAPGSEVKTQYF. The CDR3 DNA reads TGTGCCAGCATCGCCCCAGGGTCGGAGGTGAAGACCCAGTACTTC. The V and J genes are TRBV5-5 and TRBJ2-5; D may match TRBD1 or TRBD2 (5 bases each). Germline CDR1 reads SGHKS; CDR2 reads YYEKEE (reference sequence). The V end was cut by 6 bases, the J end by 6 bases, with 21 bases between. This CDR3 contains 15 residues.

The CDR3 loop is CASSVDVAGTQETQYF. As DNA, the CDR3 is TGTGCCAGCAGCGTAGACGTGGCAGGGACCCAAGAGACCCAGTACTTC. This chain joins TRBV9 and TRBJ2-5; possibly TRBD1 or TRBD2 for D (5 bases each). Germline assignment: CDR1 SGDLS and CDR2 YYNGEE. The V and J ends lost 0 bases and 1 base respectively, with 13 bases between them. CDR3 length equals 16 residues.

The count of this clonotype is one. At one end, the junction sequence differs from germline, possibly due to a read error. This CDR3 reads CTSSWGRTGIYEQYF. The CDR3 DNA follows: TGCACCAGCAGCTGGGGGAGGACAGGGATCTACGAGCAGTACTTC. V is TRBV5-1 and J is TRBJ2-7, with TRBD1 matching over 8 bases. CDR1 is SGHRS and CDR2 is YFSETQ in the germline V gene. CDR3 size: 15 residues.

On this clonotype itself: Germline and junction disagree at one end, which may indicate a read error. The V call is TRBV12-3 or TRBV12-4, the J call TRBJ2-7, with no clear D. The CDR3 covers 14 residues. The CDR3 DNA follows: TGTGTCAGCAGTTTAGGCCAGAGCTACTACGAGCAGTACTTC. It specifies CVSSLGQSYYEQYF.

V is TRBV29-1 and J is TRBJ1-4; D call uncertain. Germline V CDR1 and CDR2: SQVTM, ANQGSEA. This CDR3 contains 12 residues. Trimming left V 7 bases short and J 6 bases short, with 12 bases between. The chain's CDR3 is CSALMSDEKLFF. The CDR3 nucleotides read TGCAGCGCTCTGATGAGTGATGAAAAACTGTTTTTT.